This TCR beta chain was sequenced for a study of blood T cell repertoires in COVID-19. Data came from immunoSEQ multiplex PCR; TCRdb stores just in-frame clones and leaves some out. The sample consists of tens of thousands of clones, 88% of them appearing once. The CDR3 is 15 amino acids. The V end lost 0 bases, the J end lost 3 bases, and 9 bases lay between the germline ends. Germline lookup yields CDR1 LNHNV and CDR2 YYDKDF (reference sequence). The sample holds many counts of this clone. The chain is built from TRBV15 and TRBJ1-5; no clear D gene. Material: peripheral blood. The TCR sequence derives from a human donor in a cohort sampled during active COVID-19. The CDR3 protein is CATSRDNVHNQPQHF. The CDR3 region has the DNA TGTGCCACCAGCAGAGACAATGTACACAATCAGCCCCAGCATTTT.